This TCR beta chain was sequenced in a study of cytomegalovirus exposure and HLA in healthy donors. This CDR3 is 19 amino acids long. Germline V gene sequence: CDR1 SGHRS, CDR2 YFSETQ. V shed 3 bases and J 4 bases; nucleotides not matched to a gene: 15. To note about this clone: Antigen specificity is unknown.

Findings and caveats of the study: A later analysis found that most CMV-associated TCR beta chains appeared HLA-restricted. The majority of TCR sequences were rare, yet some public TCRs appeared in many donors. Later analysis identified a missense DCLRE1C variant that was linked to TCR beta V- and J-gene trimming. Presence/absence comparisons presumed near-even sequencing depth among donors.

Primers for the PCR totalled 60 Vbeta and 13 Jbeta. TCRdb keeps only in-frame clones here, not all; method: immunoSEQ multiplex PCR. There are about 250,000 clones in the sample; around two thirds occur only once, and under 3% lies in the top ten. The sample comprised PBMCs. V is TRBV5-1 and J is TRBJ2-3; TRBD2 aligns across 12 bases. The source of this sequence is a female donor in good health and CMV-seronegative. In DNA form, the CDR3 reads TGCGCCAGCAGCTGGAGACTAGCGGGAGTCCCAAATGCGGCAGATACGCAGTATTTT. Translating it yields CASSWRLAGVPNAADTQYF. Drawing the rest from reference TRBV5-1 and TRBJ2-3, the complete variable domain is KAGVTQTPRYLIKTRGQQVTLSCSPISGHRSVSWYQQTPGQGLQFLFEYFSETQRNKGNFPGRFSGRQFSNSRSEMNVSTLELGDSALYLCASSWRLAGVPNAADTQYFGPGTRLTVL.